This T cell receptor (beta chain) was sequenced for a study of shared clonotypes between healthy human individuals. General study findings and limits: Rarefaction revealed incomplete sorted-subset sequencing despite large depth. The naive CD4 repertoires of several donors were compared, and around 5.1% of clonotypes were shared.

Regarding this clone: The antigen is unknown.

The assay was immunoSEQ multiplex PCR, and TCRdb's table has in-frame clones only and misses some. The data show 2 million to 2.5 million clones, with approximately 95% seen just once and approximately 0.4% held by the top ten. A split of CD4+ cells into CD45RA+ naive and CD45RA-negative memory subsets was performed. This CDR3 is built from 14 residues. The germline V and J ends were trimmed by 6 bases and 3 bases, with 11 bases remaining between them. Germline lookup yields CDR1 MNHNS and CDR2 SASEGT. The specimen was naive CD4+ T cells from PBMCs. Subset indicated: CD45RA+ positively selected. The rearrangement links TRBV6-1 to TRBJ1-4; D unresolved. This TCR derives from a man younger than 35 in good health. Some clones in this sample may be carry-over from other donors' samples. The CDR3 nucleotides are TGTGCCAGCAGCCGGGAACTCCCTAATGAAAAACTGTTTTTT. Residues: CASSRELPNEKLFF.